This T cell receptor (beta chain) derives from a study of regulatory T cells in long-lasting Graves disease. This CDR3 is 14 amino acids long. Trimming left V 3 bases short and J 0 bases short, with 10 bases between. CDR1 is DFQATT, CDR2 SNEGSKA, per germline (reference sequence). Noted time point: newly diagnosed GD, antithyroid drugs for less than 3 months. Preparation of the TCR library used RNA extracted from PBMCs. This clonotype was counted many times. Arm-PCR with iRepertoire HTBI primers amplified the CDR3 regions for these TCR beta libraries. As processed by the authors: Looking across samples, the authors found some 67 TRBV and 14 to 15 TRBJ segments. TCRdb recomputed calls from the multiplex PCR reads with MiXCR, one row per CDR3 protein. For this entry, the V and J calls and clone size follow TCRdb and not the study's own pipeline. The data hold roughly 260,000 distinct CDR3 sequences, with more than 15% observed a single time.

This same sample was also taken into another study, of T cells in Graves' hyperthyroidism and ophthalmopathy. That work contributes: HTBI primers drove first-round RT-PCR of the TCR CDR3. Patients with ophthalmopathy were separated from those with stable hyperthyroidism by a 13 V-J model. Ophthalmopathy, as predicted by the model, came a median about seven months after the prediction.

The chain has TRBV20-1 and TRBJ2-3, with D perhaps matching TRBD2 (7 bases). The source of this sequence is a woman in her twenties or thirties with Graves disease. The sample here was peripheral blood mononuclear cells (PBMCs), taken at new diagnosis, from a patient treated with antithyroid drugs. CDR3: CSARRGPSTDTQYF. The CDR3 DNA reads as TGCAGTGCTAGGCGGGGGCCCAGCACAGATACGCAGTATTTT.